These T cell receptor beta chains were read from a single sample in a study of response to subunit inactivated influenza vaccine. TCRdb independently ran MiXCR on the RT-PCR reads; one entry per CDR3 protein. The sample shows 590,000 or so distinct CDR3 sequences, about 14% of them seen only once. The source material was PBMCs from blood, sampled roughly 15 days before vaccination. These receptors came from a middle-aged man who received an inactivated influenza vaccine. CDR3s include the opening cysteine and the closing phenylalanine or tryptophan. D genes are given only for firm matches. Some rows have no size entry. The others give once, few or many, or a class for an expanded clone.

j_call: TRBJ2-1
v_call: TRBV28
d_call: TRBD1
clone_size: NA
cdr3_nt: TGTGCCAGCAGGCCGGGACAGGGACGGGACCATTACAATGAGCAGTTCTTC
cdr3_aa: CASRPGQGRDHYNEQFF

j_call: TRBJ2-1
v_call: TRBV7-2
d_call: NA
clone_size: few
cdr3_nt: TGTGCCAGCAGCATAACACAGGACTCCTACAATGAGCAGTTCTTC
cdr3_aa: CASSITQDSYNEQFF

j_call: TRBJ2-3
v_call: TRBV4-3
d_call: TRBD2
clone_size: many
cdr3_nt: TGCGCCAGCAGCCAACGGACTAGCGGGAGTGCAGATACGCAGTATTTT
cdr3_aa: CASSQRTSGSADTQYF

j_call: TRBJ1-5
v_call: TRBV20-1
d_call: NA
clone_size: NA
cdr3_nt: TGCAGTGCTAGAGTACGGGGGACGGAGCCCCAGCATTTT
cdr3_aa: CSARVRGTEPQHF

j_call: TRBJ2-1
v_call: TRBV20-1
d_call: TRBD1
clone_size: many
cdr3_nt: TGCAGTGCCAAGACAGGGAATGCCTACAATGAGCAGTTCTTC
cdr3_aa: CSAKTGNAYNEQFF

j_call: TRBJ2-5
v_call: TRBV5-5
d_call: NA
clone_size: few
cdr3_nt: TGTGCCAGCAGCTTTCTCACCCTATCCACCGTGAGTCATGAGACCCAGTACTTC
cdr3_aa: CASSFLTLSTVSHETQYF

j_call: TRBJ2-3
v_call: TRBV20-1
d_call: TRBD2
clone_size: few
cdr3_nt: TGCAGTGCTAGAAGCGGGGGGTCCACAGATACGCAGTATTTT
cdr3_aa: CSARSGGSTDTQYF

j_call: TRBJ1-2
v_call: TRBV10-2
d_call: TRBD1
clone_size: NA
cdr3_nt: TGCGCCAGCACGGCGGGACAGGGGCGCTATGGCTACACCTTC
cdr3_aa: CASTAGQGRYGYTF

j_call: TRBJ1-3
v_call: TRBV27
d_call: NA
clone_size: NA
cdr3_nt: TGTGCCAGCAGTTCAAGGACAGCTGGAAACACCATATATTTT
cdr3_aa: CASSSRTAGNTIYF

j_call: TRBJ2-7
v_call: TRBV11-2
d_call: NA
clone_size: many
cdr3_nt: TGTGCCAGCAGCTTTTGGGCTGGGCAAACCTACGAGCAGTACTTC
cdr3_aa: CASSFWAGQTYEQYF

j_call: TRBJ2-5
v_call: TRBV12-3/TRBV12-4
d_call: TRBD1
clone_size: many
cdr3_nt: TGTGCCAGCAGTTACTCAGGGGGCGTGGAGACCCAGTACTTC
cdr3_aa: CASSYSGGVETQYF

j_call: TRBJ2-3
v_call: TRBV5-1
d_call: TRBD1
clone_size: few
cdr3_nt: TGCGCCAGCAGCAACGGACAGGGCGAAGATACGCAGTATTTT
cdr3_aa: CASSNGQGEDTQYF

j_call: TRBJ1-2
v_call: TRBV6-1
d_call: TRBD1
clone_size: few
cdr3_nt: TGTGCCAGCAGGCGTGGACAGGGAACCTATGGCTACACCTTC
cdr3_aa: CASRRGQGTYGYTF

j_call: TRBJ2-1
v_call: TRBV6-5
d_call: TRBD2
clone_size: NA
cdr3_nt: TGTGCCAGCAGTTACTCGGGCGGGAGAGGTTCCTACAATGAGCAGTTCTTC
cdr3_aa: CASSYSGGRGSYNEQFF

j_call: TRBJ1-1
v_call: TRBV7-2
d_call: TRBD1
clone_size: NA
cdr3_nt: TGTGCCAGCAGCTCCAACAGGGGGCCCACTGAAGCTTTCTTT
cdr3_aa: CASSSNRGPTEAFF

j_call: TRBJ2-5
v_call: TRBV27
d_call: NA
clone_size: few
cdr3_nt: TGTGCCAGCAGTTCCCGCGGAAGGGGTTTGGAGACCCAGTACTTC
cdr3_aa: CASSSRGRGLETQYF